Only one count was recorded for the clone carrying this T cell receptor beta chain. The antigen is not known. The PCR was carried out with 60 Vbeta primers and 13 Jbeta primers. Measured with immunoSEQ multiplex PCR; TCRdb has only the in-frame clones, and not every one. The table records about 76,000 clones, roughly 70% of them present only once. The data were obtained in a study of cytomegalovirus exposure and HLA in healthy donors. Points from the study as a whole: The CMV antigen specificity of a few CMV-associated chains was confirmed through in vitro analysis. CMV serostatus alone was available as immune exposure information.

Germline assignment: CDR1 MNHEY and CDR2 SMNVEV (reference sequence). V was pared by 3 bases and J by 3 bases, with 4 bases of the junction left unmatched. CDR3 size: 14 residues. The gene calls are TRBV27 and TRBJ2-7, with 8 bases lining up with TRBD2. Sequenced input: PBMCs. The sequence derives from a man between 60 and 75 years old in good health and CMV-seropositive. The CDR3 DNA sequence: TGTGCCAGCAGTTTGACTAGCGCTCACTACGAGCAGTACTTC. This gives the protein CASSLTSAHYEQYF.